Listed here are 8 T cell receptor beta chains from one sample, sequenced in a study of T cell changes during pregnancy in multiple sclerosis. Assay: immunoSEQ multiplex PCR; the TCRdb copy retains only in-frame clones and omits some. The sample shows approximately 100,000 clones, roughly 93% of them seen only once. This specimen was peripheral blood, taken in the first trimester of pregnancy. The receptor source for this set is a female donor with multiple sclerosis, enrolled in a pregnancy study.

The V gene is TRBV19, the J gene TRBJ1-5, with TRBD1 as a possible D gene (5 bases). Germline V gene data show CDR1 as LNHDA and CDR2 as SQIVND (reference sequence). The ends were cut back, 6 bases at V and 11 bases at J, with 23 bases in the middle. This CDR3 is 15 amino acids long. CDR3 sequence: CASRAGRSLPVTQHF. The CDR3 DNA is TGTGCCAGTAGGGCGGGACGGAGCCTTCCTGTGACCCAGCATTTT. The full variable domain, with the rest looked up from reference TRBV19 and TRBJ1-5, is DGGITQSPKYLFRKEGQNVTLSCEQNLNHDAMYWYRQDPGQGLRLIYYSQIVNDFQKGDIAEGYSVSREKKESFPLTVTSAQKNPTAFYLCASRAGRSLPVTQHFGDGTRLSIL.

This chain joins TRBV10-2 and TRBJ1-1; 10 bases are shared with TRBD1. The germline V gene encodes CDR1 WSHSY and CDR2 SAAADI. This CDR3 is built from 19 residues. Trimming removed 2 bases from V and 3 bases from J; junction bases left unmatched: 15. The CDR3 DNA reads TGCGCCAGCAGTGAGGGCCCGGGACAGGGGTTATGGCGGTACACTGAAGCTTTCTTT. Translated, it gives CASSEGPGQGLWRYTEAFF.

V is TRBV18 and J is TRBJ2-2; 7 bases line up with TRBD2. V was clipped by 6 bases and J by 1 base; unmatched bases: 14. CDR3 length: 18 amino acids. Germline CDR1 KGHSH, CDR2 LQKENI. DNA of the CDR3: TGTGCCAGCTCCCGGAAGACTAGCCTGGTAGGGAACACCGGGGAGCTGTTTTTT. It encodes CASSRKTSLVGNTGELFF.

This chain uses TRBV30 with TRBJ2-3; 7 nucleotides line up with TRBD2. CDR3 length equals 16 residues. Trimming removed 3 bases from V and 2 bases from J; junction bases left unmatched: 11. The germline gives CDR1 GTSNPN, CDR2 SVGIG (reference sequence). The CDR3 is CAWREILAAITDTQYF. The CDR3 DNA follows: TGTGCCTGGAGGGAAATTCTAGCGGCCATCACAGATACGCAGTATTTT.

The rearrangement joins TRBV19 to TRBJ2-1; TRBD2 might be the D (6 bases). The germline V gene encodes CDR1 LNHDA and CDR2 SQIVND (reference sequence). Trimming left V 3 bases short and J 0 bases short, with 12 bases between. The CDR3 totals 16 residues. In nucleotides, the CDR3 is TGTGCCAGTAGTATTATGGACGGGAGCTCCTACAATGAGCAGTTCTTC. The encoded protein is CASSIMDGSSYNEQFF.

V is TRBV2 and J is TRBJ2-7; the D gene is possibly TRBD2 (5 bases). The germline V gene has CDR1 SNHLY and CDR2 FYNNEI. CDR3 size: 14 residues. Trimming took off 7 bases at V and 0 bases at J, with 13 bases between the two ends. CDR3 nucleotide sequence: TGTGCCAGCATGATTACCGGGAACTCCTACGAGCAGTACTTC. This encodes CASMITGNSYEQYF.

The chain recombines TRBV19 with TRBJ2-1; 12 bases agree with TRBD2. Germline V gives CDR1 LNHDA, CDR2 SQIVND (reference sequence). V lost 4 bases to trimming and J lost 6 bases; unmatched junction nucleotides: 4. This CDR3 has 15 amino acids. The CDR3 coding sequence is TGTGCCAGTAGTACTCCGACTAGCGGGGGCAATGAGCAGTTCTTC. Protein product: CASSTPTSGGNEQFF.

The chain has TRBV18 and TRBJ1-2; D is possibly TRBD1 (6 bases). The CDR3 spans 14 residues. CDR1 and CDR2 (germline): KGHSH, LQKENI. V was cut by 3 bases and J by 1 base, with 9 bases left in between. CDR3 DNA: TGTGCCAGCTCACCGACAGGCCTTAACTATGGCTACACCTTC. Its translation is CASSPTGLNYGYTF.